A selection of T cell receptor beta chains follows, all from one sample in a study of shared clonotypes between healthy human individuals. Produced via immunoSEQ multiplex PCR; TCRdb's table is partial and in-frame only. This table holds roughly 330,000 clones, approximately 79% found once. Input material: memory CD4+ T cells sorted from blood. Receptors originate from a young man in good health. The CDR3 runs from the conserved cysteine through the conserved F or W. A D gene is named only where the DNA matches it firmly. Size tells how often a clone was seen (once, few, many) or the class of an expanded clone, and some rows leave it out.

J gene: TRBJ2-3
D gene: TRBD1
clone size: NA
CDR3 length: 18
V gene: TRBV9
CDR3 DNA: TGTGCCAGCAGCGTAGCTCCGGGACAGGGGGTAACCACAGATACGCAGTATTTT
CDR3 protein: CASSVAPGQGVTTDTQYF

J gene: TRBJ1-1
D gene: NA
clone size: NA
CDR3 length: 15
V gene: TRBV18
CDR3 DNA: TGTGCCAGCTCACAGTCACAGGTTGGGGACACTGAAGCTTTCTTT
CDR3 protein: CASSQSQVGDTEAFF

J gene: TRBJ2-5
D gene: NA
clone size: NA
CDR3 length: 14
V gene: TRBV10-2
CDR3 DNA: TGCGCCAGGACCCACCAGGGGATTTTTGGAGCCCAGTACTTC
CDR3 protein: CARTHQGIFGAQYF

J gene: TRBJ2-5
D gene: TRBD1
clone size: NA
CDR3 length: 15
V gene: TRBV15
CDR3 DNA: TGTGCCACCAGCCTTGGCGGACAGGGGAAGGAGACCCAGTACTTC
CDR3 protein: CATSLGGQGKETQYF

J gene: TRBJ2-1
D gene: TRBD2
clone size: many
CDR3 length: 14
V gene: TRBV7-6
CDR3 DNA: TGTGCCAGCAGCTTAGGGGGGACTAGTCATGAGCAGTTCTTC
CDR3 protein: CASSLGGTSHEQFF

J gene: TRBJ2-5
D gene: TRBD2
clone size: NA
CDR3 length: 16
V gene: TRBV2
CDR3 DNA: TGTGCCAGCAGCGGACTAGCGGGGCTTGGTGTCAGGACCCAGTACTTC
CDR3 protein: CASSGLAGLGVRTQYF

J gene: TRBJ2-7
D gene: NA
clone size: NA
CDR3 length: 16
V gene: TRBV10-3
CDR3 DNA: TGTGCCATCAGTGAGTCGAGTTTTCGGGAGACCTACGAGCAGTACTTC
CDR3 protein: CAISESSFRETYEQYF

J gene: TRBJ2-3
D gene: TRBD1
clone size: NA
CDR3 length: 15
V gene: TRBV19
CDR3 DNA: TGTGCCAGTAGTATTATAGGGACAGGGGCAGATACGCAGTATTTT
CDR3 protein: CASSIIGTGADTQYF

J gene: TRBJ2-1
D gene: NA
clone size: NA
CDR3 length: 16
V gene: TRBV5-4
CDR3 DNA: TGTGCCAGCAGCTTGGGATCGGGAGTCGTAGTGAGTGAGCAGTTCTTC
CDR3 protein: CASSLGSGVVVSEQFF

J gene: TRBJ2-1
D gene: TRBD2
clone size: NA
CDR3 length: 18
V gene: TRBV5-1
CDR3 DNA: TGCGCCAGCAGCTTACGTAGCGGGACGGTCAACTCCTACAATGAGCAGTTCTTC
CDR3 protein: CASSLRSGTVNSYNEQFF

J gene: TRBJ2-7
D gene: TRBD1
clone size: NA
CDR3 length: 15
V gene: TRBV5-1
CDR3 DNA: TGCGCCAGCAGCTTGGCTCGGGGACAGGGGATCGAGCAGTACTTC
CDR3 protein: CASSLARGQGIEQYF

J gene: TRBJ2-7
D gene: NA
clone size: NA
CDR3 length: 14
V gene: TRBV6-1
CDR3 DNA: TGTGCCAGCAGTGAAGCGTGGGGGAGCTACGAGCAGTACTTC
CDR3 protein: CASSEAWGSYEQYF

J gene: TRBJ1-2
D gene: NA
clone size: NA
CDR3 length: 16
V gene: TRBV27
CDR3 DNA: TGTGCCAGCAGTGGCGGGGCACGGAATTTTAACTATGGCTACACCTTC
CDR3 protein: CASSGGARNFNYGYTF

J gene: TRBJ1-2
D gene: NA
clone size: NA
CDR3 length: 12
V gene: TRBV19
CDR3 DNA: TGTGCCAGTAGTATAGACCGGGGCGGCTACACCTTC
CDR3 protein: CASSIDRGGYTF

J gene: TRBJ2-1
D gene: NA
clone size: NA
CDR3 length: 15
V gene: TRBV5-1
CDR3 DNA: TGCGCCAGCAGCTTGTCCAGTCCAGGCTTGCATGAGCAGTTCTTC
CDR3 protein: CASSLSSPGLHEQFF

J gene: TRBJ2-5
D gene: TRBD2
clone size: NA
CDR3 length: 15
V gene: TRBV7-9
CDR3 DNA: TGTGCCAGCAGCACCCGGCGGGGGAACCAAGAGACCCAGTACTTC
CDR3 protein: CASSTRRGNQETQYF

J gene: TRBJ1-1
D gene: NA
clone size: few
CDR3 length: 12
V gene: TRBV6-6
CDR3 DNA: TGTGCCAGCAGTTACCCGAACGGTGAAGCTTTCTTT
CDR3 protein: CASSYPNGEAFF

J gene: TRBJ2-1
D gene: TRBD2
clone size: once
CDR3 length: 15
V gene: TRBV5-1
CDR3 DNA: TGCGCCAGCAGCTACGGACTAGCGGTTAATAATGAGCAGTTCTTC
CDR3 protein: CASSYGLAVNNEQFF

J gene: TRBJ1-5
D gene: NA
clone size: few
CDR3 length: 13
V gene: TRBV14
CDR3 DNA: TGTGCCAGCAGCCAAGATGGGCATCAGCCCCAGCATTTT
CDR3 protein: CASSQDGHQPQHF

J gene: TRBJ2-7
D gene: NA
clone size: once
CDR3 length: 13
V gene: TRBV30
CDR3 DNA: TGTGCCTGGAGTGTGGGGGGATCCGGCGAGCAGTACTTC
CDR3 protein: CAWSVGGSGEQYF

J gene: TRBJ2-6
D gene: NA
clone size: NA
CDR3 length: 16
V gene: TRBV5-1
CDR3 DNA: TGCGCCAGCAGCTTGGTAAGCACGGGAGGGGCCAACGTCCTGACTTTC
CDR3 protein: CASSLVSTGGANVLTF

J gene: TRBJ2-7
D gene: NA
clone size: NA
CDR3 length: 14
V gene: TRBV4-3
CDR3 DNA: TGCGCCAGCAGCCAGAACGGGGATTCCTACGAGCAGTACTTC
CDR3 protein: CASSQNGDSYEQYF

J gene: TRBJ1-2
D gene: TRBD1
clone size: NA
CDR3 length: 13
V gene: TRBV5-6
CDR3 DNA: TGTGCCAGCAGCTACGACAGGGCTGGCGGCTACACCTTC
CDR3 protein: CASSYDRAGGYTF

J gene: TRBJ2-1
D gene: TRBD2
clone size: NA
CDR3 length: 17
V gene: TRBV5-1
CDR3 DNA: TGCGCCAGCAGCCCTGGGGTACTACTAGCGGGTGACAATGAGCAGTTCTTC
CDR3 protein: CASSPGVLLAGDNEQFF

J gene: TRBJ2-7
D gene: NA
clone size: NA
CDR3 length: 14
V gene: TRBV28
CDR3 DNA: TGTGCCAGCAGTTTGGAGGGAGTATGGCGCGAGCAGTACTTC
CDR3 protein: CASSLEGVWREQYF

J gene: TRBJ1-4
D gene: TRBD1
clone size: NA
CDR3 length: 14
V gene: TRBV18
CDR3 DNA: TGTGCCAGCTCACCAGGGACAGGGAATGAAAAACTGTTTTTT
CDR3 protein: CASSPGTGNEKLFF

J gene: TRBJ1-4
D gene: NA
clone size: NA
CDR3 length: 13
V gene: TRBV18
CDR3 DNA: TGTGCCAGCTCACCAAAAGGGAATGAAAAACTGTTTTTT
CDR3 protein: CASSPKGNEKLFF

J gene: TRBJ1-1
D gene: NA
clone size: NA
CDR3 length: 11
V gene: TRBV5-1
CDR3 DNA: TGCGCCAGCAGCGGGGGCTCTGAAGCTTTCTTT
CDR3 protein: CASSGGSEAFF

J gene: TRBJ1-2
D gene: NA
clone size: NA
CDR3 length: 14
V gene: TRBV11-2
CDR3 DNA: TGTGCCAGCAGCTTAGGAGGAATTAACTATGGCTACACCTTC
CDR3 protein: CASSLGGINYGYTF

J gene: TRBJ2-7
D gene: NA
clone size: NA
CDR3 length: 14
V gene: TRBV7-9
CDR3 DNA: TGTGCCAGCAGCTGGGGCTCTGGCTCCTACGAGCAGTACTTC
CDR3 protein: CASSWGSGSYEQYF

J gene: TRBJ2-3
D gene: NA
clone size: NA
CDR3 length: 14
V gene: TRBV5-6
CDR3 DNA: TGTGCCAGCAGCTTCGGGACTCTCACAGATACGCAGTATTTT
CDR3 protein: CASSFGTLTDTQYF

J gene: TRBJ1-5
D gene: TRBD1
clone size: NA
CDR3 length: 15
V gene: TRBV6-5
CDR3 DNA: TGTGCCAGCAGAAAGACAGGGGGCGGGAATCAGCCCCAGCATTTT
CDR3 protein: CASRKTGGGNQPQHF

J gene: TRBJ2-5
D gene: NA
clone size: NA
CDR3 length: 14
V gene: TRBV7-9
CDR3 DNA: TGTGCCAGCGGGGGTGACACCGCCCAAGAGACCCAGTACTTC
CDR3 protein: CASGGDTAQETQYF

J gene: TRBJ2-7
D gene: NA
clone size: NA
CDR3 length: 14
V gene: TRBV6-1
CDR3 DNA: TGTGCCAGCAGTGCCAGGACAGTAGTCAACGAGCAGTACTTC
CDR3 protein: CASSARTVVNEQYF

J gene: TRBJ1-2
D gene: NA
clone size: NA
CDR3 length: 14
V gene: TRBV2
CDR3 DNA: TGTGCCAGCAGTGAAAACCAGGGGAGAGACGGCTACACCTTC
CDR3 protein: CASSENQGRDGYTF

J gene: TRBJ2-5
D gene: TRBD1
clone size: NA
CDR3 length: 13
V gene: TRBV6-1
CDR3 DNA: TGTGCCAGCAGCCGGGACAGGGCGCAGACCCAGTACTTC
CDR3 protein: CASSRDRAQTQYF

J gene: TRBJ1-3
D gene: NA
clone size: few
CDR3 length: 14
V gene: TRBV9
CDR3 DNA: TGTGCCAGCAGCGTAGGAGTGACACTATCAATCATATATTTT
CDR3 protein: CASSVGVTLSIIYF

J gene: TRBJ1-2
D gene: NA
clone size: NA
CDR3 length: 13
V gene: TRBV5-1
CDR3 DNA: TGCGCCAGCAGCTTCAGGGAAGGAGATGGCTACACCTTC
CDR3 protein: CASSFREGDGYTF

J gene: TRBJ2-7
D gene: NA
clone size: few
CDR3 length: 14
V gene: TRBV6-5
CDR3 DNA: TGTGCCAGCAGTTACTCCCACAAGGGGTACGAGCAGTACTTC
CDR3 protein: CASSYSHKGYEQYF

J gene: TRBJ2-1
D gene: NA
clone size: NA
CDR3 length: 16
V gene: TRBV18
CDR3 DNA: TGTGCCAGCTCACCATCCCTAGGGAGCACCTACAATGAGCAGTTCTTC
CDR3 protein: CASSPSLGSTYNEQFF

J gene: TRBJ2-7
D gene: NA
clone size: many
CDR3 length: 11
V gene: TRBV6-5
CDR3 DNA: TGTGCCAGCGCTAGTCTTTACGAGCAGTACTTC
CDR3 protein: CASASLYEQYF

J gene: TRBJ2-1
D gene: TRBD2
clone size: NA
CDR3 length: 16
V gene: TRBV5-6
CDR3 DNA: TGTGCCAGCAGCTTGCTGGCGGGAGGGCCGCGGAATGAGCAGTTCTTC
CDR3 protein: CASSLLAGGPRNEQFF

J gene: TRBJ2-5
D gene: TRBD1
clone size: NA
CDR3 length: 16
V gene: TRBV19
CDR3 DNA: TGTGCCAGTAGTCCCGGACAGGGGGCAGGGGAAGAGACCCAGTACTTC
CDR3 protein: CASSPGQGAGEETQYF

J gene: TRBJ2-1
D gene: TRBD2
clone size: medium-sized
CDR3 length: 15
V gene: TRBV5-1
CDR3 DNA: TGCGCCAGCAGGTCCGGGACTAGCGGTCTCAATGAGCAGTTCTTC
CDR3 protein: CASRSGTSGLNEQFF

J gene: TRBJ1-5
D gene: NA
clone size: NA
CDR3 length: 16
V gene: TRBV19
CDR3 DNA: TGTGCCAGTCGGAGACAGGATAGCTATAGCAATCAGCCCCAGCATTTT
CDR3 protein: CASRRQDSYSNQPQHF

J gene: TRBJ2-7
D gene: TRBD1
clone size: NA
CDR3 length: 17
V gene: TRBV27
CDR3 DNA: TGTGCCAGCAGTTCTTTCCTACGACAGGGAATTATCTACGAGCAGTACTTC
CDR3 protein: CASSSFLRQGIIYEQYF

J gene: TRBJ2-5
D gene: TRBD2
clone size: NA
CDR3 length: 15
V gene: TRBV11-2
CDR3 DNA: TGTGCCAGCAGCTTTATAGCGGGAGTCGGTGAGACCCAGTACTTC
CDR3 protein: CASSFIAGVGETQYF

J gene: TRBJ2-5
D gene: TRBD1
clone size: NA
CDR3 length: 15
V gene: TRBV2
CDR3 DNA: TGTGCCAGCAGTGAAAACAGGGGGCGCGCAGAGGCCCAGTACTTC
CDR3 protein: CASSENRGRAEAQYF

J gene: TRBJ2-1
D gene: NA
clone size: once
CDR3 length: 15
V gene: TRBV5-1
CDR3 DNA: TGCGCCAGCAGCTCCAAGACAGACCCGGGCGATGAGCAGTTCTTC
CDR3 protein: CASSSKTDPGDEQFF

J gene: TRBJ2-6
D gene: TRBD1
clone size: NA
CDR3 length: 18
V gene: TRBV25-1
CDR3 DNA: TGTGCCAGCAGCTCCTGGGGACAGGGGGGCTCTGGGGCCAACGTCCTGACTTTC
CDR3 protein: CASSSWGQGGSGANVLTF

J gene: TRBJ1-2
D gene: TRBD1
clone size: NA
CDR3 length: 15
V gene: TRBV28
CDR3 DNA: TGTGCCAGCAGTTTCCCAAGGACAGGGCACTATGGCTACACCTTC
CDR3 protein: CASSFPRTGHYGYTF

J gene: TRBJ2-5
D gene: NA
clone size: NA
CDR3 length: 12
V gene: TRBV29-1
CDR3 DNA: TGCAGCGCAATAACAGGAGGCGAGACCCAGTACTTC
CDR3 protein: CSAITGGETQYF

J gene: TRBJ2-3
D gene: NA
clone size: NA
CDR3 length: 16
V gene: TRBV9
CDR3 DNA: TGTGCCAGCAGCCTCAGGGAGGGGGCGGGCACAGATACGCAGTATTTT
CDR3 protein: CASSLREGAGTDTQYF

J gene: TRBJ1-2
D gene: NA
clone size: NA
CDR3 length: 14
V gene: TRBV5-1
CDR3 DNA: TGCGCCAGCAGCTTGGAACAGGGTGTTCATGGCTACACCTTC
CDR3 protein: CASSLEQGVHGYTF

J gene: TRBJ2-5
D gene: NA
clone size: NA
CDR3 length: 14
V gene: TRBV11-2
CDR3 DNA: TGTGCCAGCAGCACTCAAACAGCGCAAGAGACCCAGTACTTC
CDR3 protein: CASSTQTAQETQYF

J gene: TRBJ2-5
D gene: NA
clone size: NA
CDR3 length: 16
V gene: TRBV28
CDR3 DNA: TGTGCCAGCAGTTTAGTGGGGCGGACAGACAAAGAGACCCAGTACTTC
CDR3 protein: CASSLVGRTDKETQYF

J gene: TRBJ1-5
D gene: TRBD1
clone size: few
CDR3 length: 16
V gene: TRBV2
CDR3 DNA: TGTGCCAGCAGTAAGGGGACAGGGGGTGGCAATCAGCCCCAGCATTTT
CDR3 protein: CASSKGTGGGNQPQHF